Below are 32 T cell receptor beta chains sequenced from a single sample in a study of response to subunit inactivated influenza vaccine. MiXCR was run by TCRdb on the RT-PCR reads, yielding one entry per CDR3 protein. This table holds 860,000 or so distinct CDR3 sequences, roughly 20% found once. Sequencing used PBMCs from blood, obtained less than 6 days after vaccination. All receptors come from a man in his fifties or sixties who received an inactivated influenza vaccine.

The chain joins TRBV20-1 to TRBJ2-3; 8 bases line up with TRBD2. The CDR3 is 14 amino acids. Germline CDR1 and CDR2: DFQATT and SNEGSKA (reference sequence). Trimming cost V 7 bases and J 0 bases; bases outside gene matches: 6. The CDR3, as DNA: TGCAGTGTCCCGCGGGGGGCAAGCACAGATACGCAGTATTTT. Protein product: CSVPRGASTDTQYF.

J is TRBJ2-7 and V is TRBV30; TRBD2 aligns across 10 bases. The CDR3 sequence is 14 residues long. The germline CDR1 and CDR2 sequences are GTSNPN and SVGIG (reference sequence). V gave up 4 bases and J gave up 4 bases; unmatched junction bases: 7. The CDR3 sequence: CAWNQAGGSYEQYF. In nucleotides, the CDR3 is TGTGCCTGGAACCAAGCGGGAGGGTCGTACGAGCAGTACTTC.

This clonotype has just a few counts. In DNA, the CDR3 is TGTGCCAGCAGTTTAATGGTGGGGTACGAGCAGTACTTC. It is translated as CASSLMVGYEQYF. The chain recombines TRBV27 with TRBJ2-7, with unresolved D. V was clipped by 2 bases and J by 4 bases, with 9 bases between them. Germline V lookup: CDR1 MNHEY, CDR2 SMNVEV (reference sequence). The CDR3 loop spans 13 amino acids.

The rearrangement links TRBV15 to TRBJ1-4; D is unclear. Germline loops: CDR1 LNHNV, CDR2 YYDKDF (reference sequence). The CDR3 sequence is 12 residues long. The germline V and J ends were trimmed by 0 bases and 12 bases, with 8 bases remaining between them. In nucleotides, the CDR3 is TGTGCCACCAGCAGAGATGGATACCAACTGTTTTTT. Protein: CATSRDGYQLFF.

The chain joins TRBV20-1 to TRBJ2-2; 9 bases line up with TRBD2. V was pared by 5 bases and J by 5 bases, with 9 bases of the junction left unmatched. The CDR3 has 15 residues. CDR1 and CDR2 (germline): DFQATT, SNEGSKA (reference sequence). The CDR3 protein is CSAGPAGGRTGELFF. CDR3 DNA: TGCAGTGCTGGACCGGCGGGGGGGAGAACCGGGGAGCTGTTTTTT.

This clonotype turned up a few times. The CDR3 region is CASSPARQALGEQFF. CDR3 DNA: TGTGCCAGCAGCCCAGCACGACAGGCCTTGGGTGAGCAGTTCTTC. The gene calls are TRBV7-9 and TRBJ2-1; weak D call: TRBD1 (6 bases). The CDR3 runs to 15 residues. V dropped 5 bases and J dropped 9 bases, with 20 bases sitting between them. Germline V gene data show CDR1 as SEHNR and CDR2 as FQNEAQ (reference sequence).

In its sample, this clonotype was seen a few times. This chain uses TRBV12-3 or TRBV12-4 with TRBJ1-5, with a weak D call TRBD1 (5 bases). The CDR3 contains 14 residues. The V end lost 3 bases, the J end lost 12 bases, and 18 bases lay between the germline ends. The CDR3 loop is CASSLMGPPNFQHF. Here the CDR3 DNA reads TGTGCCAGCAGTTTGATGGGGCCCCCAAATTTCCAGCATTTT.

This clonotype was seen a handful of times. The chain carries TRBV5-1 and TRBJ2-3; possibly TRBD2 for D (6 bases). The ends were cut back, 4 bases at V and 9 bases at J, with 21 bases in the middle. CDR1 is SGHRS, CDR2 YFSETQ, per germline. The CDR3 runs to 15 residues. CDR3 sequence: CASSPGVTTGDTQYF. For the CDR3, the DNA is TGCGCCAGCAGCCCGGGAGTGACTACTGGAGACACGCAGTATTTT.

This clonotype occurred a few times. The chain combines TRBV4-3 with TRBJ2-1; 7 nucleotides align to TRBD1. CDR1 LGHNA and CDR2 YSLEER come from the germline V gene. V was pared by 0 bases and J by 10 bases, with 3 bases of the junction left unmatched. This CDR3 is built from 13 residues. DNA of the CDR3: TGCGCCAGCAGCCAAGAGCGACAGGGAGAGCAGTTCTTC. Translated: CASSQERQGEQFF.

This sequence joins TRBV20-1 and TRBJ2-2, with TRBD1 matching over 8 bases. The CDR3 spans 16 residues. V lost 0 bases to trimming and J lost 3 bases; unmatched junction nucleotides: 6. Per germline, CDR1 DFQATT and CDR2 SNEGSKA (reference sequence). The CDR3 DNA is TGCAGTGCTAGAGACAGGGGGCGCGTCGACACCGGGGAGCTGTTTTTT. It encodes CSARDRGRVDTGELFF.

The gene calls are TRBV5-6 and TRBJ2-7, with 7 nucleotides matching TRBD1. Per germline, CDR1 SGHDT and CDR2 YYEEEE. The CDR3 runs to 16 residues. The trim removed 4 bases at V and 2 bases at J, leaving 12 bases unmatched. The chain's CDR3 is CASSRKIGGAAYEQYF. The CDR3 nucleotides are TGTGCCAGCAGCAGGAAAATAGGGGGCGCGGCCTACGAGCAGTACTTC.

The chain couples TRBV20-1 to TRBJ2-5, with 8 bases aligning to TRBD2. Germline V gives CDR1 DFQATT, CDR2 SNEGSKA (reference sequence). CDR3 length: 15 residues. J lost 4 bases, V lost 4 bases, and 11 bases had no gene match. CDR3 DNA: TGCAGTGCTACCCCGGGAAGCGGGAGAACAGAGACCCAGTACTTC. Translated, it gives CSATPGSGRTETQYF.

The chain carries TRBV7-9 and TRBJ2-7, with 12 bases matching TRBD2. The CDR3 extends over 15 amino acids. Losses at the gene ends were 4 bases for V and 7 bases for J; bases not matched to a gene: 8. Germline V gene lookup returns CDR1 SEHNR and CDR2 FQNEAQ (reference sequence). The CDR3 loop is CASSYGLAGSGEQYF. CDR3 coding DNA: TGTGCCAGCAGCTATGGACTAGCGGGATCGGGGGAGCAGTACTTC.

The chain links TRBV4-1 to TRBJ2-3; D is undetermined. CDR1 is MGHRA and CDR2 is YSYEKL in the germline V gene. This CDR3 spans 14 amino acids. V was cut by 2 bases and J by 0 bases, with 6 bases left in between. DNA of the CDR3: TGCGCCAGCAGCCAAAGCGCTAGCACAGATACGCAGTATTTT. Translating gives CASSQSASTDTQYF.

V gene TRBV20-1 combines with J gene TRBJ1-1, with 7 bases matching TRBD1. The trim removed 6 bases at V and 4 bases at J, leaving 8 bases unmatched. There are 13 residues in the CDR3. Germline V gene lookup returns CDR1 DFQATT and CDR2 SNEGSKA (reference sequence). CDR3 residues: CSATRGFGTEAFF. The CDR3 coding sequence is TGCAGTGCAACCAGGGGGTTTGGCACTGAAGCTTTCTTT.

The rearrangement links TRBV5-1 to TRBJ2-7; D is unclear. V was trimmed by 0 bases and J by 5 bases, leaving 15 bases between them. Per the germline V gene, CDR1 is SGHRS and CDR2 is YFSETQ. The CDR3 sequence is 15 residues long. The CDR3 protein is CASSLGVTGNHEQYF. The CDR3 DNA is TGCGCCAGCAGCTTGGGGGTCACTGGCAACCACGAGCAGTACTTC.

This clonotype was found a few times. The V gene is TRBV19, the J gene TRBJ2-1; D may be TRBD1 or TRBD2 (5 bases each). Germline V CDR1 and CDR2: LNHDA, SQIVND (reference sequence). Trimming shortened V by 4 bases and J by 9 bases, and 13 bases separated the two germline ends. The CDR3 covers 13 residues. The CDR3 region is CASSTGARGEQFF. DNA for the CDR3: TGTGCCAGTAGTACCGGGGCTAGGGGTGAGCAGTTCTTC.

This clonotype appeared many times. This chain's CDR3 is CAITKRADNEQFF. DNA of the CDR3: TGTGCCATCACCAAAAGGGCCGACAATGAGCAGTTCTTC. This chain uses TRBV10-3 with TRBJ2-1; D remains ambiguous. V gave up 7 bases and J gave up 5 bases, with 12 bases separating them. This CDR3 is 13 amino acids long. Per the germline V gene, CDR1 is ENHRY and CDR2 is SYGVKD.

This clonotype was seen more than once but under ten times. V gene TRBV20-1 combines with J gene TRBJ1-2; tentatively, D is TRBD1 (6 bases). Germline loops: CDR1 DFQATT, CDR2 SNEGSKA (reference sequence). The CDR3 is made up of 14 amino acids. Trimming stripped 6 bases from V and 3 bases from J, with 17 bases between. CDR3 protein: CSAPPRGGDYGYTF. CDR3 sequence (DNA): TGCAGTGCCCCACCCAGGGGAGGGGACTATGGCTACACCTTC.

This clonotype has a handful of counts. V usage is TRBV7-2 and J usage is TRBJ2-1; 8 bases agree with TRBD2. This CDR3 is 15 amino acids long. Germline values: CDR1 SGHTA, CDR2 FQGNSA. V lost 5 bases and J lost 4; bases outside the gene matches: 7. CDR3 sequence (DNA): TGTGCCAGCAGCCATTCGGGGGGGCCTTACAATGAGCAGTTCTTC. This translates into CASSHSGGPYNEQFF. The whole variable domain, filled in from reference TRBV7-2 and TRBJ2-1, reads GAGVSQSPSNKVTEKGKDVELRCDPISGHTALYWYRQSLGQGLEFLIYFQGNSAPDKSGLPSDRFSAERTGGSVSTLTIQRTQQEDSAVYLCASSHSGGPYNEQFFGPGTRLTVL.

This clonotype was seen repeatedly, ten times or more. The chain combines TRBV20-1 with TRBJ1-1, with 7 bases that match TRBD1. The V and J ends lost 3 bases and 6 bases, in that order; junction bases with no gene match: 7. Germline values: CDR1 DFQATT, CDR2 SNEGSKA (reference sequence). The CDR3 is 13 residues long. Here the CDR3 reads CSASDRAVAEAFF. The CDR3 region has the DNA TGCAGTGCTAGCGACAGGGCAGTCGCTGAAGCTTTCTTT.

This clonotype turned up a few times. This chain connects TRBV7-2 to TRBJ1-1, with 9 bases lining up with TRBD1. The germline CDR1 and CDR2 sequences are SGHTA and FQGNSA. CDR3 size: 17 residues. Trimming at V came to 0 bases and at J to 3 bases, leaving 8 bases not matched to a gene. The CDR3 bases are TGTGCCAGCAGCTTAGCGTGGGCTAGGACAGGGGACACTGAAGCTTTCTTT. The encoded protein is CASSLAWARTGDTEAFF.

This clonotype was seen more than once but under ten times. The rearrangement uses TRBV25-1 and TRBJ2-5; unclear D gene. The CDR3 is 15 amino acids. Germline V lookup: CDR1 MGHDK, CDR2 SYGVNS. The V gene lost 4 bases and the J gene lost 2 bases, with 14 bases spanning the gap. Here the CDR3 reads CASSGWPQMQETQYF. CDR3 DNA: TGTGCCAGCAGTGGATGGCCGCAGATGCAAGAGACCCAGTACTTC.

The sample holds a few counts of this clonotype. This chain joins TRBV6-2 or TRBV6-3 and TRBJ2-1; 12 bases fit TRBD2. The CDR3 has 18 residues. After removal of 2 bases from V and 0 bases from J, the junction contained 5 bases not matched to a gene. Germline V lookup: CDR1 MNHEY, CDR2 SVGEGT. This CDR3 is CASSYPGTSGYSYNEQFF. CDR3 DNA sequence: TGTGCCAGCAGTTACCCCGGGACTAGCGGGTACTCCTACAATGAGCAGTTCTTC.

This clonotype was seen many times. This chain links TRBV12-3 or TRBV12-4 with TRBJ2-3; D gene ambiguous. The CDR3 sequence is 13 residues long. With 5 bases removed from V and 0 bases from J, the gap between germline ends came to 6 bases. CDR3 in DNA: TGTGCCAGCAGTGCCCCTAGCACAGATACGCAGTATTTT. Its protein product is CASSAPSTDTQYF.

V is TRBV7-9 and J is TRBJ2-7; TRBD2 matches at 9 bases. Germline assignment: CDR1 SEHNR and CDR2 FQNEAQ (reference sequence). The length of the CDR3 is 16 residues. The V gene end was trimmed by 1 base and the J gene end by 2 bases; junction bases not matched to a gene: 6. CDR3 sequence reads: CASSLVAGLAAYEQYF. The CDR3 bases are TGTGCCAGCAGCTTAGTTGCGGGACTAGCAGCCTACGAGCAGTACTTC.

The V gene is TRBV4-1, the J gene TRBJ1-4; D is unresolved. Trimming removed 0 bases from V and 7 bases from J, with 15 bases in between. The germline gives CDR1 MGHRA, CDR2 YSYEKL. The CDR3 runs to 16 residues. CDR3 sequence: CASSQDPQLSVEKLFF. CDR3 DNA: TGCGCCAGCAGCCAAGATCCCCAGCTCTCGGTTGAAAAACTGTTTTTT.

This clonotype was observed many times. This chain uses TRBV20-1 with TRBJ2-1; 9 bases are shared with TRBD2. Looked up from germline, CDR1 is DFQATT and CDR2 is SNEGSKA (reference sequence). This CDR3 comprises 14 residues. V lost 0 bases, J lost 9 bases, and 6 bases stayed unmatched. CDR3 sequence (DNA): TGCAGTGCTAGAGATCAGCGGGGGGTCTCTGAGCAGTTCTTC. As protein: CSARDQRGVSEQFF.

The rearrangement links TRBV6-1 to TRBJ2-1; 9 nucleotides align to TRBD2. The CDR3 extends over 18 amino acids. V shed 1 base, J shed 4 bases, and the junction held 11 bases outside the gene matches. The V gene's germline CDR1 is MNHNS and CDR2 SASEGT. The CDR3 DNA sequence: TGTGCCAGCAGTGAAGAGCGACCGGGACTAGCCGATTACAATGAGCAGTTCTTC. This translates into CASSEERPGLADYNEQFF.

The chain carries TRBV20-1 and TRBJ2-2; 7 positions match TRBD1. Trimming removed 6 bases from V and 0 bases from J; junction bases left unmatched: 13. Germline V lookup: CDR1 DFQATT, CDR2 SNEGSKA (reference sequence). The CDR3 spans 17 residues. The CDR3 sequence is CSAEYILTGPNTGELFF. The CDR3 DNA follows: TGCAGTGCCGAATATATACTGACAGGGCCGAACACCGGGGAGCTGTTTTTT.

The table lists this clonotype with many counts. The rearrangement links TRBV5-1 to TRBJ2-3; D might be TRBD1 (5 bases). Germline-derived CDR1 and CDR2 are SGHRS and YFSETQ. This CDR3 spans 15 amino acids. Trimming pared 4 bases from V and 2 bases from J, leaving 14 bases between. CDR3 amino acids: CASSDQGTYTDTQYF. The CDR3 region has the DNA TGCGCCAGCAGCGACCAGGGAACCTACACAGATACGCAGTATTTT.

This CDR3 reads CATSSASGRAGNEQFF. The CDR3 DNA reads TGTGCCACCAGTAGTGCTAGCGGGAGGGCCGGTAATGAGCAGTTCTTC. The J gene is TRBJ2-1, the V gene TRBV24-1; 12 bases are shared with TRBD2. Germline V gene sequence: CDR1 KGHDR, CDR2 SFDVKD. V shed 6 bases, J shed 7 bases, and the junction held 9 bases outside the gene matches. This CDR3 comprises 16 residues.